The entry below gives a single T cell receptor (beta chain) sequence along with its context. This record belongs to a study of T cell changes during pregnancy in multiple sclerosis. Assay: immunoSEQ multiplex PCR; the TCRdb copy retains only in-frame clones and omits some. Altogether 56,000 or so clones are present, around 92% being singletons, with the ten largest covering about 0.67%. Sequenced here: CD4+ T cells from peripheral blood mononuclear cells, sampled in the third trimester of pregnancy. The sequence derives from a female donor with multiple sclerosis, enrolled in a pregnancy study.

The CDR3 nucleotides are TGTGCCAGCAGTTTATCTGGCAGGCGCGGCTACACCTTC. Its translation is CASSLSGRRGYTF. This chain connects TRBV28 to TRBJ1-2; D is unclear. V shed 1 base and J shed 8 bases, with 11 bases lying between them. The germline CDR1 and CDR2 sequences are MDHEN and SYDVKM. CDR3 length: 13 amino acids.